A single sample gave rise to the 10 T cell receptor beta chains below, sequenced in a study of cytomegalovirus exposure and HLA in healthy donors. PCR used 60 Vbeta primers and 13 Jbeta primers. Here immunoSEQ multiplex PCR was the method, and the copy in TCRdb shows in-frame clones only, minus some. The table includes 100,000 to 130,000 clones, more than 75% detected once. The sequencing input was PBMCs. Receptors originate from a young man in good health and CMV-seropositive.

The chain has TRBV5-1 and TRBJ1-1; 9 bases are a match to TRBD1. Germline assignment: CDR1 SGHRS and CDR2 YFSETQ. V shed 4 bases and J 7 bases; nucleotides not matched to a gene: 14. This CDR3 is 16 amino acids long. The CDR3 DNA follows: TGCGCCAGCAGCCCCGGACAGGGGTCTGGGTACGGTGAAGCTTTCTTT. Its protein product is CASSPGQGSGYGEAFF.

The J gene is TRBJ1-3, the V gene TRBV14; D possibly corresponds to TRBD1 (5 bases). The CDR3 contains 17 residues. Trimming shortened V by 2 bases and J by 7 bases, and 21 bases separated the two germline ends. Germline CDR1 is SGHDN and CDR2 is FVKESK. The CDR3 nucleotides read TGTGCCAGCAGCCAAAGGGGAAGGGGTACACTTTGGAACACCATATATTTT. It specifies CASSQRGRGTLWNTIYF.

The genes are TRBV29-1 and TRBJ2-5; D perhaps matches TRBD1 (6 bases). Looked up from germline, CDR1 is SQVTM and CDR2 is ANQGSEA. The CDR3 loop spans 12 amino acids. The chain's CDR3 is CTTRQDVETQYF. In nucleotides, the CDR3 is TGCACGACCCGACAGGACGTGGAGACCCAGTACTTC.

The V gene is TRBV2, the J gene TRBJ2-7; 12 bases are shared with TRBD2. Germline CDR1 is SNHLY and CDR2 is FYNNEI. V shed 5 bases and J 2 bases; nucleotides not matched to a gene: 1. The CDR3 has 14 amino acids. CDR3 loop: CASSWTSGTYEQYF. The CDR3 coding sequence is TGTGCCAGCAGTTGGACTAGCGGGACCTACGAGCAGTACTTC.

In DNA, the CDR3 is TGTGCCACCGAGATAGCGGGGGGGCCCTGGGAGCAGTTCTTC. Its protein product is CATEIAGGPWEQFF. The chain joins TRBV6-5 to TRBJ2-1; 11 bases map to TRBD2. Looked up from germline, CDR1 is MNHEY and CDR2 is SVGAGI. The CDR3 extends over 14 amino acids. Germline trimming cut 10 bases from V and 10 bases from J; bases unmatched to any gene: 12.

V gene TRBV5-1 combines with J gene TRBJ2-5; D might be TRBD1 (6 bases). The V gene's germline CDR1 is SGHRS and CDR2 YFSETQ. There are 12 residues in the CDR3. Deletions cut 2 bases from V and 13 bases from J, with 15 bases between. As DNA, the CDR3 is TGCGCCAGCAGCTTTGGGGCAGGGGAGCTGTACTTC. It encodes CASSFGAGELYF.

V gene TRBV7-2 combines with J gene TRBJ1-1, with a tentative D call TRBD1 (6 bases). CDR1 SGHTA and CDR2 FQGNSA come from the germline V gene. The CDR3 covers 12 residues. V was trimmed by 5 bases and J by 5 bases, leaving 9 bases between them. The CDR3 DNA sequence: TGTGCCAGCAGCCGAGGGGGAACTGAAGCTTTCTTT. Residues: CASSRGGTEAFF.

The V and J genes are TRBV5-1 and TRBJ1-4; no clear D. The CDR3 totals 14 residues. Germline V lookup: CDR1 SGHRS, CDR2 YFSETQ. Trimming stripped 1 base from V and 3 bases from J, with 7 bases between. The DNA for the CDR3 is TGCGCCAGCAGCTTGTCGCAGTCTAATGAAAAACTGTTTTTT. It specifies CASSLSQSNEKLFF.

The chain couples TRBV5-6 to TRBJ1-2; 8 nucleotides match TRBD1. The CDR3 is 16 amino acids. Trimming at V came to 1 base and at J to 6 bases, leaving 11 bases not matched to a gene. Germline values: CDR1 SGHDT, CDR2 YYEEEE. The CDR3 sequence is CASSLTPEPGGNGYTF. The CDR3 DNA sequence: TGTGCCAGCAGCTTGACCCCCGAGCCAGGGGGCAATGGCTACACCTTC. Together with reference TRBV5-6 and TRBJ1-2, the CDR3 gives the full variable domain: DAGVTQSPTHLIKTRGQQVTLRCSPKSGHDTVSWYQQALGQGPQFIFQYYEEEERQRGNFPDRFSGHQFPNYSSELNVNALLLGDSALYLCASSLTPEPGGNGYTFGSGTRLTVV.

As to this clone: The junction does not match germline at one end; this may be a read error. This chain links TRBV11-3 with TRBJ2-6; TRBD1 is a possible D gene (5 bases). The CDR3 runs 16 residues. CDR1 is SGHNT and CDR2 is YENEEA in the germline V gene. The CDR3 protein is CASSEVDPSGANGLTF. The DNA of the CDR3 is TGTGCCAGCAGCGAAGTCGACCCGTCTGGGGCCAACGGCCTGACTTTC.